The 17 T cell receptor beta chains reported below all come from one sample, sequenced in a study of T cell responses to AZD1222 COVID-19 vaccine. Libraries were prepared by immunoSEQ multiplex PCR; TCRdb keeps only in-frame clonotypes and omits some of them. The table records around 100,000 clones, around 87% of them present only once. The specimen comprised peripheral blood, sampled 28 days after the second AZD1222 dose. Source of these receptors: an adult who received the AZD1222 COVID-19 vaccine.

This chain links TRBV7-8 with TRBJ2-1; D is uncertain. The germline V gene has CDR1 SGHVS and CDR2 FQNEAQ. The CDR3 has 12 residues. Between the trimmed V and J ends, which lost 2 bases and 9 bases, there was a span of 8 bases. The CDR3 nucleotides are TGTGCCAGCAGCTTAAAGTTTGGTGAGCAGTTCTTC. Translating gives CASSLKFGEQFF.

This sequence joins TRBV13 and TRBJ1-3; maybe TRBD1 (5 bases). The CDR3 spans 14 residues. CDR1 PRHDT and CDR2 FYEKMQ come from the germline V gene (reference sequence). V was pared by 1 base and J by 3 bases, with 7 bases between. CDR3 coding DNA: TGTGCCAGCAGCTTAGAAGGGGTTGGAAACACCATATATTTT. As protein: CASSLEGVGNTIYF.

The chain employs TRBV5-1 and TRBJ2-3; D might be TRBD1 (6 bases). V was pared by 5 bases and J by 2 bases, with 21 bases between. Germline values: CDR1 SGHRS, CDR2 YFSETQ. The CDR3 totals 17 residues. The CDR3 DNA is TGCGCCAGCAGACAAGGAAAGCGGACAGCGATCACAGATACGCAGTATTTT. Its protein is CASRQGKRTAITDTQYF.

This chain connects TRBV7-2 to TRBJ1-4; TRBD1 matches at 11 bases. CDR3 length: 15 amino acids. Per germline, CDR1 SGHTA and CDR2 FQGNSA. V trimming: 3 bases; J trimming: 7 bases; junction bases outside the gene matches: 4. CDR3 sequence: CASSFAGTGGEKLFF. CDR3 DNA: TGTGCCAGCAGCTTTGCCGGGACAGGGGGTGAAAAACTGTTTTTT.

The chain has TRBV19 and TRBJ1-1, with a possible D match to TRBD1 (6 bases). V was pared by 7 bases and J by 4 bases, with 19 bases between. CDR3 length: 15 amino acids. From germline, CDR1 is LNHDA and CDR2 SQIVND (reference sequence). This CDR3 reads CASKGGRGLGTEAFF. In DNA, the CDR3 is TGTGCCAGTAAGGGCGGGCGGGGGCTGGGCACTGAAGCTTTCTTT.

The chain joins TRBV5-6 to TRBJ2-7, with D possibly being TRBD1 (5 bases). The CDR3 spans 12 residues. The germline gives CDR1 SGHDT, CDR2 YYEEEE. V was pared by 4 bases and J by 0 bases, with 5 bases between. In DNA, the CDR3 is TGTGCCAGCAGCGGGGCCTCCTACGAGCAGTACTTC. Translating it yields CASSGASYEQYF. The whole variable domain, filled in from reference TRBV5-6 and TRBJ2-7, reads DAGVTQSPTHLIKTRGQQVTLRCSPKSGHDTVSWYQQALGQGPQFIFQYYEEEERQRGNFPDRFSGHQFPNYSSELNVNALLLGDSALYLCASSGASYEQYFGPGTRLTVT.

This chain links TRBV6-5 with TRBJ2-6; no firm D call. This CDR3 spans 15 amino acids. The V end was cut by 2 bases, the J end by 0 bases, with 5 bases between. CDR1 MNHEY and CDR2 SVGAGI come from the germline V gene. The CDR3 sequence is CASSYGGSGANVLTF. The DNA of the CDR3 is TGTGCCAGCAGTTACGGCGGCTCTGGGGCCAACGTCCTGACTTTC.

This clone was seen a few times. The chain links TRBV30 to TRBJ2-5, with TRBD1 matching over 7 bases. The V gene's germline CDR1 is GTSNPN and CDR2 SVGIG (reference sequence). V dropped 2 bases and J dropped 3; count of bases not matched to a gene: 9. The length of the CDR3 is 15 residues. The chain's CDR3 is CAWSPGTVDEETQYF. CDR3 sequence (DNA): TGTGCCTGGAGTCCCGGGACAGTGGATGAAGAGACCCAGTACTTC.

This chain uses TRBV30 with TRBJ2-2, with 7 positions matching TRBD2. After removal of 0 bases from V and 4 bases from J, the junction contained 20 bases not matched to a gene. Per germline, CDR1 GTSNPN and CDR2 SVGIG (reference sequence). The CDR3 contains 20 residues. The CDR3 reads CAWSVYLMGRAGETTGELFF. The CDR3 DNA reads TGTGCCTGGAGTGTCTATCTGATGGGGAGGGCGGGGGAGACCACCGGGGAGCTGTTTTTT.

The V gene is TRBV28, the J gene TRBJ2-2; the D gene is possibly TRBD2 (5 bases). CDR3 length equals 16 residues. Trimming took off 2 bases at V and 7 bases at J, with 17 bases between the two ends. Germline CDR1 reads MDHEN; CDR2 reads SYDVKM. CDR3 nucleotides: TGTGCCAGCAGTTTAGTATTCGCGGGCCCCCGCGGGGAGCTGTTTTTT. Translated, it gives CASSLVFAGPRGELFF.

This chain uses TRBV13 with TRBJ2-3; 12 nucleotides line up with TRBD2. This CDR3 contains 16 residues. Germline V gives CDR1 PRHDT, CDR2 FYEKMQ (reference sequence). Trimming at V came to 4 bases and at J to 0 bases, leaving 2 bases not matched to a gene. CDR3 region: CASSYGLAGSTDTQYF. CDR3 coding DNA: TGTGCCAGCAGCTACGGACTAGCGGGAAGCACAGATACGCAGTATTTT.

The V gene is TRBV30, the J gene TRBJ1-3; D remains unclear. The germline CDR1 and CDR2 sequences are GTSNPN and SVGIG (reference sequence). CDR3 length: 15 residues. V lost 0 bases and J lost 0, with 9 bases in between. The CDR3 sequence is CAWSVGSSSGNTIYF. CDR3 in DNA: TGTGCCTGGAGTGTGGGCAGTTCCTCTGGAAACACCATATATTTT.

The chain uses TRBV4-3 and TRBJ2-3; 9 bases are a match to TRBD1. V dropped 4 bases and J dropped 6; count of bases not matched to a gene: 8. The CDR3 totals 15 residues. Germline V gene data show CDR1 as LGHNA and CDR2 as YSLEER. In nucleotides, the CDR3 is TGCGCCAGCAGCCTACAGGGGGCAGTTCAGGATACGCAGTATTTT. Amino acid sequence: CASSLQGAVQDTQYF.

This sequence joins TRBV7-2 and TRBJ2-7, with 7 bases matching TRBD2. The germline CDR1 and CDR2 sequences are SGHTA and FQGNSA. J was trimmed by 0 bases and V by 2 bases; bases with no gene match: 16. This CDR3 comprises 19 residues. The CDR3 loop is CASSLPRFSATSASYEQYF. CDR3 sequence (DNA): TGTGCCAGCAGCTTACCGAGGTTCTCTGCAACTAGCGCCTCCTACGAGCAGTACTTC.

The chain carries TRBV27 and TRBJ2-1; a weak D match, TRBD2 (6 bases). From germline, CDR1 is MNHEY and CDR2 SMNVEV (reference sequence). The length of the CDR3 is 18 residues. Trimming took 8 bases from V and 0 from J, leaving 23 bases between them. CDR3 protein: CASRWDSQRWSSYNEQFF. CDR3 nucleotides: TGTGCCAGCCGTTGGGACTCCCAAAGATGGAGCTCCTACAATGAGCAGTTCTTC.

V gene TRBV15 combines with J gene TRBJ2-1, with unresolved D. The length of the CDR3 is 13 residues. Germline CDR1 reads LNHNV; CDR2 reads YYDKDF (reference sequence). V lost 0 bases and J 14 bases, leaving 14 bases between the germline ends. This CDR3 reads CATSREKKLDEFF. CDR3 bases: TGTGCCACCAGCAGAGAGAAAAAGCTAGATGAGTTCTTC.

The chain uses TRBV5-6 and TRBJ2-1, with 10 bases lining up with TRBD1. Trimming at V came to 3 bases and at J to 6 bases, leaving 0 bases not matched to a gene. This CDR3 contains 13 residues. Germline V gene lookup returns CDR1 SGHDT and CDR2 YYEEEE. CDR3 amino acids: CASSWTGGNEQFF. CDR3 DNA: TGTGCCAGCAGCTGGACAGGGGGCAATGAGCAGTTCTTC.